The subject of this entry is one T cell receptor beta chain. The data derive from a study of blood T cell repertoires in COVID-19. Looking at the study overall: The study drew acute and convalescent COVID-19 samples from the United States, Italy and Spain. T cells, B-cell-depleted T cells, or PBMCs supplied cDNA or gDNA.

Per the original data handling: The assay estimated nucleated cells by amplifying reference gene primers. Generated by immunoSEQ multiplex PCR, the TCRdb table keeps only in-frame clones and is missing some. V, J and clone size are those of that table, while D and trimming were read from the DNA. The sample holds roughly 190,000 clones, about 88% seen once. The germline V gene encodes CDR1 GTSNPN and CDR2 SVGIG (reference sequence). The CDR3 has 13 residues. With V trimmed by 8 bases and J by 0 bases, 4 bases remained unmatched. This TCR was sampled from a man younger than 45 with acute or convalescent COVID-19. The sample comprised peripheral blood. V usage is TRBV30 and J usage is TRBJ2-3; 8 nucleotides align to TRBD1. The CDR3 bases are TGTGCCAGTGACAGGGGAAGCACAGATACGCAGTATTTT. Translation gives CASDRGSTDTQYF.